The rows below give T cell receptor beta chains drawn from one sample of a study of OX40 agonist ivuxolimab in advanced cancers. TCRdb's table, derived via immunoSEQ multiplex PCR, lists solely in-frame clones and lacks some. The sample gives 45,000 or so clones, more than 75% of which show up once; about 11% is in the top ten. Sequencing was performed on CD4+ or CD8+ T cells sorted from blood, taken in a trial of the OX40 agonist ivuxolimab. These TCRs come from an adult with an advanced solid tumor such as melanoma, head and neck, liver or kidney cancer. CDR3s include the opening cysteine and the closing phenylalanine or tryptophan. Fields, in order: clone size, V gene, D gene, J gene, CDR3 DNA, CDR3 protein. The D gene is left open where the match is weak. Not all rows give a size; the values are once, few, many and, for expanded clones, a class.

>-|TRBV4-3|-|TRBJ1-1
TGCGCCAGCAGCCAAGATCGGACAGAATCTGAAGCTTTCTTT
CASSQDRTESEAFF
>-|TRBV6-5|TRBD1|TRBJ2-5
TGTGCCAGCAGTGGGACAGGGGCGCAAGAGACCCAGTACTTC
CASSGTGAQETQYF
>-|TRBV18|TRBD1|TRBJ1-5
TGTGCCAGCTCACCACAGGGACAGGGTCAGCCCCAGCATTTT
CASSPQGQGQPQHF
>-|TRBV9|-|TRBJ1-1
TGTGCCAGCAGCGTCTCACAGAACACTGAAGCTTTCTTT
CASSVSQNTEAFF
>-|TRBV5-1|TRBD1|TRBJ2-2
TGCGCCAGCAGCCCGAGACAGGGTTTGGACACCGGGGAGCTGTTTTTT
CASSPRQGLDTGELFF
>-|TRBV25-1|TRBD1|TRBJ1-1
TGTGCCAGCAGTGAATCGCAGGGGGCGAAGAGGTTTGAAGCTTTCTTT
CASSESQGAKRFEAFF
>once|TRBV7-9|TRBD1|TRBJ1-2
TGTGCCAGCAGCTCCCGGGACAGGGTTAACTATGGCTACACCTTC
CASSSRDRVNYGYTF
>-|TRBV9|-|TRBJ2-1
TGTGCCAGCAGCGTAGCGGGAAGGGAGGTCGACAATGAGCAGTTCTTC
CASSVAGREVDNEQFF
>-|TRBV10-2|TRBD2|TRBJ2-1
TGCGCCAGCAGTGAGATCGGGACTAGCGGGGGTGAGCAGTTCTTC
CASSEIGTSGGEQFF
>-|TRBV28|TRBD2|TRBJ2-1
TGTGCCAGCAGTTTACTCAGCGGGGGGACCTACAATGAGCAGTTCTTC
CASSLLSGGTYNEQFF
>few|TRBV5-1|-|TRBJ1-3
TGCGCCAGCGCCACGGGAGTCGTCTCTGGAAACACCATATATTTT
CASATGVVSGNTIYF
>-|TRBV7-2|-|TRBJ2-1
TGTGCCAGCAGCTTAGATCACGGCTACAATGAGCAGTTCTTC
CASSLDHGYNEQFF
>-|TRBV27|-|TRBJ2-1
TGTGCCAGCAGTACCTACAATGAGCAGTTCTTC
CASSTYNEQFF
>-|TRBV5-5|TRBD1|TRBJ1-2
TGTGCCAGCAGCTCCGGACAGGGGCAGGGCTACACCTTC
CASSSGQGQGYTF
>-|TRBV25-1|TRBD2|TRBJ2-5
TGTGCCAGCAGTGAATGGGGACGGGGGGTCCAAGAGACCCAGTACTTC
CASSEWGRGVQETQYF
>-|TRBV15|-|TRBJ1-3
TGTGCCACCAGCCGGGTGACTGGAAACACCATATATTTT
CATSRVTGNTIYF
>-|TRBV5-5|-|TRBJ1-5
TGTGCCAGCAGCTTGGAGGGGAATCGCAATCAGCCCCAGCATTTT
CASSLEGNRNQPQHF
>-|TRBV4-1|-|TRBJ2-7
TGCGCCAGCAGCCAAGATCGGTCCGAGCAGTACTTC
CASSQDRSEQYF
>-|TRBV13|-|TRBJ1-2
TGTGCCAGCAGCTTAGGCGGCAAGGGGTCGGATGGCTACACCTTC
CASSLGGKGSDGYTF
>-|TRBV19|-|TRBJ1-1
TGTGCCAGTAGTCCGCCCCTGAGGGACACTGAAGCTTTCTTT
CASSPPLRDTEAFF
>-|TRBV27|-|TRBJ2-3
TGTGCCAGCAGTTTGTACAACACAGATACGCAGTATTTT
CASSLYNTDTQYF
>-|TRBV4-3|-|TRBJ2-6
TGCGCCAGCAGCCACGCCAGGGACTCTGGGGCCAACGTCCTGACTTTC
CASSHARDSGANVLTF
>-|TRBV11-2|TRBD1|TRBJ1-1
TGTGCCAGCAGCTTAGCCGGGACAGCAAACACTGAAGCTTTCTTT
CASSLAGTANTEAFF
>-|TRBV19|-|TRBJ1-1
TGTGCCAGCCGGCGTCCATCGTCTGAAGCTTTCTTT
CASRRPSSEAFF
>once|TRBV7-9|-|TRBJ1-1
TGTGCCAGCAGCCCCCAGGACGTGAACACTGAAGCTTTCTTT
CASSPQDVNTEAFF
>-|TRBV5-8|-|TRBJ2-7
TGTGCCAGCAGCTTAGGGGGGCGGCACGAGCAGTACTTC
CASSLGGRHEQYF